The text below deals with one T cell receptor (beta chain). Germline-derived CDR1 and CDR2 are SGHDT and YYEEEE. V gave up 4 bases and J gave up 11 bases; unmatched junction bases: 13. The CDR3 is 16 residues long. Per the study methods: Counts of nucleated cells, estimated from reference gene primer amplification, were obtained. Data came from immunoSEQ multiplex PCR; TCRdb stores just in-frame clones and leaves some out. The V and J calls and the clone size are those of that table, but D and trimming were determined from the DNA. The sample shows 97,000 or so clones, 90% of them seen only once. This sample stems from a study of blood T cell repertoires in COVID-19. Study details: Specimens from acute and convalescent COVID-19 originated in the United States, Italy and Spain. T cells, B-cell-depleted T cells, or PBMCs supplied cDNA or gDNA.

This chain joins TRBV5-6 and TRBJ1-6, with 9 bases matching TRBD1. Input material: peripheral blood. This TCR derives from a man aged 55-75 years with acute or convalescent COVID-19. The CDR3 reads CASSLRSGTGSPPLHF. CDR3 DNA: TGTGCCAGCAGCCTCAGATCCGGGACAGGGAGTCCACCCCTCCACTTT.